This T cell receptor beta chain was recorded in a study of shared clonotypes between healthy human individuals. Study overall: The plates for each donor numbered three CD4 naive, three CD4 memory, two CD8 naive and one CD8 memory.

Sequencing used immunoSEQ multiplex PCR; TCRdb keeps in-frame clones, though not all of them. The table lists 2 million to 2.5 million clones, less than 95% of them singletons. Cells designated naive CD8 were CD45RO-negative and were positively selected for CCR7, with terminally differentiated effector memory CD45RA+ cells excluded. Each sample came from a Caucasian adult donor living in Nashville, Tennessee. V shed 3 bases, J shed 1 base, and the junction held 8 bases outside the gene matches. This CDR3 is built from 17 residues. CDR1 is SGDLS and CDR2 is YYNGEE in the germline V gene. Material for sequencing was naive CD8+ T cells sorted from blood. The gene calls are TRBV9 and TRBJ2-2; TRBD1 aligns across 8 bases. The clonotype comes from a man between 18 and 29 years old in good health. The CDR3 protein is CASSETSGTGNTGELFF. CDR3 coding DNA: TGTGCCAGCAGCGAGACCTCCGGGACAGGGAACACCGGGGAGCTGTTTTTT.